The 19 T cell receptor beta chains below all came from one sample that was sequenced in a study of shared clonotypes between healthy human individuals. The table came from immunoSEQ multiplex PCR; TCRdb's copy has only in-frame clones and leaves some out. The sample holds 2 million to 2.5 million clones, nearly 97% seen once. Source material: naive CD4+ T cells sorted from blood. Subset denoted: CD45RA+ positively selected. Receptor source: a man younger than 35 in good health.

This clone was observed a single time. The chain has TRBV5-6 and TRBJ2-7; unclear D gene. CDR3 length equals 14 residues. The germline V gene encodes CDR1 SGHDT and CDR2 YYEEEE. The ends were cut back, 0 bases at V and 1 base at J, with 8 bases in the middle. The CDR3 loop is CASSLGRRSYEQYF. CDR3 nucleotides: TGTGCCAGCAGCTTGGGACGGCGATCCTACGAGCAGTACTTC. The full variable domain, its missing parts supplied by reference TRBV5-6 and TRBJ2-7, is DAGVTQSPTHLIKTRGQQVTLRCSPKSGHDTVSWYQQALGQGPQFIFQYYEEEERQRGNFPDRFSGHQFPNYSSELNVNALLLGDSALYLCASSLGRRSYEQYFGPGTRLTVT.

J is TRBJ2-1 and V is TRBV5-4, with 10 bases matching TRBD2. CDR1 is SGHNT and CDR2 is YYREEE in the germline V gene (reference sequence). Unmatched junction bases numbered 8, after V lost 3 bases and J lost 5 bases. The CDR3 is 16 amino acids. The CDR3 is CASSSQLAGSDNEQFF. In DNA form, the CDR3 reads TGTGCCAGCAGCTCCCAACTAGCGGGGTCCGACAATGAGCAGTTCTTC.

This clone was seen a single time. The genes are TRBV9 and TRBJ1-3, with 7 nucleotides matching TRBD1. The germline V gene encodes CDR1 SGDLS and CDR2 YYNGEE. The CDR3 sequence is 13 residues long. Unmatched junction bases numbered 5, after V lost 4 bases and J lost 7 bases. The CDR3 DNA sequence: TGTGCCAGCAGCTCCGGGACAGTCAACACCATATATTTT. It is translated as CASSSGTVNTIYF.

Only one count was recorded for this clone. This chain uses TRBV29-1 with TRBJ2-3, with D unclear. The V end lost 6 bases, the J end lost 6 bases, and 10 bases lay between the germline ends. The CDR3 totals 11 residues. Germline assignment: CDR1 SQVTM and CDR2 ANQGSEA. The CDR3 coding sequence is TGCAGCGTCCAACAGCTGGATACGCAGTATTTT. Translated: CSVQQLDTQYF.

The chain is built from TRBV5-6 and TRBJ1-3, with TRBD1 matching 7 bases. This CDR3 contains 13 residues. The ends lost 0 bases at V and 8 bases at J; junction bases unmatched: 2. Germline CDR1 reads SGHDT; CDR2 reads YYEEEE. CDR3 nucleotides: TGTGCCAGCAGCTTGGGACAGGGCTACACCATATATTTT. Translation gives CASSLGQGYTIYF.

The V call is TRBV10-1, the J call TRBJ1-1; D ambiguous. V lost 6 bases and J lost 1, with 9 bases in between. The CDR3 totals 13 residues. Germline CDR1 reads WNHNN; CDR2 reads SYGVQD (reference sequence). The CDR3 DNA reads TGCGCCAGCAGCCCCTCGGAGAACACTGAAGCTTTCTTT. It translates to CASSPSENTEAFF.

The CDR3 spells CASSTQGLAASYEQYF. CDR3 DNA: TGTGCCAGCAGCACGCAGGGACTAGCCGCTTCCTACGAGCAGTACTTC. V gene TRBV7-2 combines with J gene TRBJ2-7; TRBD2 matches 9 bases. The CDR3 extends over 16 amino acids. Per the germline V gene, CDR1 is SGHTA and CDR2 is FQGNSA. V dropped 5 bases and J dropped 1; count of bases not matched to a gene: 9.

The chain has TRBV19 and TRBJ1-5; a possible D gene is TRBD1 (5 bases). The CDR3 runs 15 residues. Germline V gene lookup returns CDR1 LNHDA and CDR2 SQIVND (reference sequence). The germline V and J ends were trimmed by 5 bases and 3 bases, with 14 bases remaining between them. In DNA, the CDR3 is TGTGCCAGTAGTGCCGACAGAGGGGTCAATCAGCCCCAGCATTTT. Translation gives CASSADRGVNQPQHF.

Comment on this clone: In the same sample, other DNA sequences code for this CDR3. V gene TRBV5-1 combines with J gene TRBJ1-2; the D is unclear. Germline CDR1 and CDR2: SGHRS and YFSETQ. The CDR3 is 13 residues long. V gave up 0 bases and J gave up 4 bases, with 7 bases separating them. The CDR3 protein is CASSLGGSYGYTF. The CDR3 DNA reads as TGCGCCAGCAGCTTGGGAGGGAGCTATGGCTACACCTTC.

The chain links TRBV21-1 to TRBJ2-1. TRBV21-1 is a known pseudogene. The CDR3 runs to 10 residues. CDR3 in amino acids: CASGMDEQFF. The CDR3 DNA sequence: TGTGCCAGCGGGATGGATGAGCAGTTCTTC.

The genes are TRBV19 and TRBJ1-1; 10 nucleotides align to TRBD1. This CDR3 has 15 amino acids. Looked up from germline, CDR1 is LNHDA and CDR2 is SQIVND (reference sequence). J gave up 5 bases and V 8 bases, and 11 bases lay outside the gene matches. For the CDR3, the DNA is TGTGCCAGTTCGGACAGGGGGGCGGGAAAGACTGAAGCTTTCTTT. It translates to CASSDRGAGKTEAFF.

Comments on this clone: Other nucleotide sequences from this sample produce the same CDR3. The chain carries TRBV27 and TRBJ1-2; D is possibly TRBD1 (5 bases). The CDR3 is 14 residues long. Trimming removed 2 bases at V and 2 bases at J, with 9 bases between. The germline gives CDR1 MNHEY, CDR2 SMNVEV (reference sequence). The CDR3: CASSLRGANYGYTF. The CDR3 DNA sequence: TGTGCCAGCAGTTTAAGAGGGGCAAACTATGGCTACACCTTC.

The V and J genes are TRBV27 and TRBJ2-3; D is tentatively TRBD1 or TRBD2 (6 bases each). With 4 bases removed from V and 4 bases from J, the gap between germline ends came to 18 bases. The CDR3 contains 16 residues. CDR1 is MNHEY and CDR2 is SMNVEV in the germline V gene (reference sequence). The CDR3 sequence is CASSSLTIGGPDTQYF. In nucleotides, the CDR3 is TGTGCCAGCAGTTCCCTGACTATAGGGGGGCCAGATACGCAGTATTTT.

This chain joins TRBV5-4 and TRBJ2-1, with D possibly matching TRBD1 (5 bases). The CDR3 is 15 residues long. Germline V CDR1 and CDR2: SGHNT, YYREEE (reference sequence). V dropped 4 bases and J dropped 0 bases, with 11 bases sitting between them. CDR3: CASSRRQSSYNEQFF. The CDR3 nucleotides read TGTGCCAGCAGCCGCAGACAGAGCTCCTACAATGAGCAGTTCTTC.

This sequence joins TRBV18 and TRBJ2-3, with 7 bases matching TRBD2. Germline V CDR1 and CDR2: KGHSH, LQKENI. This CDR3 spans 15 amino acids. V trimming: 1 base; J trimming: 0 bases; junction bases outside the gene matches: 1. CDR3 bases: TGTGCCAGCTCACCACGGGGAGGGAGCACAGATACGCAGTATTTT. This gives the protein CASSPRGGSTDTQYF. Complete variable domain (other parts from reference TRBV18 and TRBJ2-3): NAGVMQNPRHLVRRRGQEARLRCSPMKGHSHVYWYRQLPEEGLKFMVYLQKENIIDESGMPKERFSAEFPKEGPSILRIQQVVRGDSAAYFCASSPRGGSTDTQYFGPGTRLTVL.

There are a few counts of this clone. As DNA, the CDR3 is TGTGCCAGCAGTTTAAACGGACAGGGGAGCGCACCCCTCCACTTT. The encoded protein is CASSLNGQGSAPLHF. This rearrangement joins TRBV27 to TRBJ1-6, with TRBD1 matching over 9 bases. Germline assignment: CDR1 MNHEY and CDR2 SMNVEV (reference sequence). The CDR3 is made up of 15 amino acids. V was pared by 2 bases and J by 11 bases, with 7 bases of the junction left unmatched.

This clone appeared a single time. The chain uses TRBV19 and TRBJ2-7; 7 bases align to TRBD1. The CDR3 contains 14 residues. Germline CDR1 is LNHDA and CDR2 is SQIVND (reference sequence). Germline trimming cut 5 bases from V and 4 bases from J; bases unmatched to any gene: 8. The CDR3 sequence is CASSADRVTYEQYF. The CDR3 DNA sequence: TGTGCCAGTAGTGCCGACAGGGTTACTTACGAGCAGTACTTC.

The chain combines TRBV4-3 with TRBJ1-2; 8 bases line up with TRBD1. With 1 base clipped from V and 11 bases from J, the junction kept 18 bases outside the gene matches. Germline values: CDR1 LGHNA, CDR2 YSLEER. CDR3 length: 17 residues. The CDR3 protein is CASSQAASGTGGGRYTF. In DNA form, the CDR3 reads TGCGCCAGCAGCCAAGCGGCAAGTGGGACAGGCGGCGGTCGGTACACCTTC.

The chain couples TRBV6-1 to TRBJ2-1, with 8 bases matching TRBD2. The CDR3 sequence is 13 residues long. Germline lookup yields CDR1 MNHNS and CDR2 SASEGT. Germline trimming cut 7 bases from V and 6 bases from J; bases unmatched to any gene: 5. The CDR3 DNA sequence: TGTGCCAGCACCAGCGGGGGTAGCAATGAGCAGTTCTTC. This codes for CASTSGGSNEQFF.